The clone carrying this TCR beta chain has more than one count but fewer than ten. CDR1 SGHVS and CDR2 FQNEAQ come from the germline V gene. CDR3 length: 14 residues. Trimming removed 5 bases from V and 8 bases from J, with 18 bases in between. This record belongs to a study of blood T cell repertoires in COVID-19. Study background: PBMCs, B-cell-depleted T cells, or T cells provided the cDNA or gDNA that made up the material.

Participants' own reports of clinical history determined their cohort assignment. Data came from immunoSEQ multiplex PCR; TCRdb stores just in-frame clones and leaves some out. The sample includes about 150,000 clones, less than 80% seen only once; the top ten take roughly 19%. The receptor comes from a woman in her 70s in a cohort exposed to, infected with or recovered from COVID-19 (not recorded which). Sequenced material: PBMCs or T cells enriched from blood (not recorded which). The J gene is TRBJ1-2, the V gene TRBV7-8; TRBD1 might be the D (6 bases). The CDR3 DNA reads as TGTGCCAGCAGCCCATACAGGGATTCGTACGGCTACACCTTC. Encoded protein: CASSPYRDSYGYTF. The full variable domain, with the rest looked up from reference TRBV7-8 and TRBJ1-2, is GAGVSQSPRYKVAKRGQDVALRCDPISGHVSLFWYQQALGQGPEFLTYFQNEAQLDKSGLPSDRFFAERPEGSVSTLKIQRTQQEDSAVYLCASSPYRDSYGYTFGSGTRLTVV.